Described below is a single T cell receptor beta chain sequence and its context. Antigen unknown. Trimming took 2 bases from V and 3 from J; bases not matched to a gene: 2. CDR1 and CDR2 (germline): LGHNT, FRNRAP. CDR3 length equals 15 residues. This sample stems from a study of blood T cells in healthy people across ages. Study-wide findings and caveats: Per million T cells, TCR beta diversity dropped about linearly as age rose.

Alongside a J-beta primer mix, a sample-barcoded 5' primer served in a second PCR lasting roughly 6 to 12 cycles. Researchers report that each sample yielded at least 3 million CDR3-containing paired-end reads. TCRdb passed the 5' RACE reads through MiXCR, listing each CDR3 protein once. The sample includes 700,000 or so distinct CDR3 sequences, 40% to 45% of them seen just once. The chain is built from TRBV12-5 and TRBJ2-5, with 11 bases matching TRBD2. Sequenced input: blood. This receptor was taken from a man older than 75 in good health. The CDR3 spells CASGLRGLAEETQYF. The DNA of the CDR3 is TGTGCTAGTGGTTTGAGGGGACTAGCGGAAGAGACCCAGTACTTC.